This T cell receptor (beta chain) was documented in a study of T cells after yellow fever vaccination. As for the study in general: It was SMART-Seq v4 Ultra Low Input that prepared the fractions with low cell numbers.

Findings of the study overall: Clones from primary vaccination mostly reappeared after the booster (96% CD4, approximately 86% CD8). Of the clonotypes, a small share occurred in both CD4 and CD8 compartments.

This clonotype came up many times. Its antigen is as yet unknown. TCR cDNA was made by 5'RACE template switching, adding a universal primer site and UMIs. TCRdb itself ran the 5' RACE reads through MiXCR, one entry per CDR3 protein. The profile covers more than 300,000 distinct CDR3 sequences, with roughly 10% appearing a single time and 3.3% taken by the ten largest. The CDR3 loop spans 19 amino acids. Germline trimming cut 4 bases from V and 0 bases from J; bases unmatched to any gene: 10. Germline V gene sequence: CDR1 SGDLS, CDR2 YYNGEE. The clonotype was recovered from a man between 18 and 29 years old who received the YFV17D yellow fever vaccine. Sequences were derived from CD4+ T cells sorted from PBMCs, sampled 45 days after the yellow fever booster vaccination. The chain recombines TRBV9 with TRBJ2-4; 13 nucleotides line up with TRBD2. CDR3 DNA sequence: TGTGCCAGCAGCCCGACTAGCGGGGGGTCCCTCGTAGCCAAAAACATTCAGTACTTC. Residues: CASSPTSGGSLVAKNIQYF.